What follows describes a single TCR beta chain. Looked up from germline, CDR1 is SGHAT and CDR2 is FQNNGV. Trimming cost V 1 base and J 7 bases, with 17 bases left between them. The CDR3 is 15 residues long. The entry originates in a study of cytomegalovirus exposure and HLA in healthy donors. Researchers ran the PCR with 60 Vbeta and 13 Jbeta primers. Libraries were prepared by immunoSEQ multiplex PCR; TCRdb keeps only in-frame clonotypes and omits some of them. The sample has about 50,000 clones, and its top ten clones hold 9.5% to 15%. Material: PBMCs. This receptor was identified in a man younger than 30 in good health and CMV-seropositive. The V call is TRBV11-2, the J call TRBJ2-7, with a tentative D call TRBD1 (6 bases). The CDR3: CASSLAFAGAREQYF. In nucleotides, the CDR3 is TGTGCCAGCAGCTTAGCCTTCGCAGGGGCAAGGGAGCAGTACTTC.